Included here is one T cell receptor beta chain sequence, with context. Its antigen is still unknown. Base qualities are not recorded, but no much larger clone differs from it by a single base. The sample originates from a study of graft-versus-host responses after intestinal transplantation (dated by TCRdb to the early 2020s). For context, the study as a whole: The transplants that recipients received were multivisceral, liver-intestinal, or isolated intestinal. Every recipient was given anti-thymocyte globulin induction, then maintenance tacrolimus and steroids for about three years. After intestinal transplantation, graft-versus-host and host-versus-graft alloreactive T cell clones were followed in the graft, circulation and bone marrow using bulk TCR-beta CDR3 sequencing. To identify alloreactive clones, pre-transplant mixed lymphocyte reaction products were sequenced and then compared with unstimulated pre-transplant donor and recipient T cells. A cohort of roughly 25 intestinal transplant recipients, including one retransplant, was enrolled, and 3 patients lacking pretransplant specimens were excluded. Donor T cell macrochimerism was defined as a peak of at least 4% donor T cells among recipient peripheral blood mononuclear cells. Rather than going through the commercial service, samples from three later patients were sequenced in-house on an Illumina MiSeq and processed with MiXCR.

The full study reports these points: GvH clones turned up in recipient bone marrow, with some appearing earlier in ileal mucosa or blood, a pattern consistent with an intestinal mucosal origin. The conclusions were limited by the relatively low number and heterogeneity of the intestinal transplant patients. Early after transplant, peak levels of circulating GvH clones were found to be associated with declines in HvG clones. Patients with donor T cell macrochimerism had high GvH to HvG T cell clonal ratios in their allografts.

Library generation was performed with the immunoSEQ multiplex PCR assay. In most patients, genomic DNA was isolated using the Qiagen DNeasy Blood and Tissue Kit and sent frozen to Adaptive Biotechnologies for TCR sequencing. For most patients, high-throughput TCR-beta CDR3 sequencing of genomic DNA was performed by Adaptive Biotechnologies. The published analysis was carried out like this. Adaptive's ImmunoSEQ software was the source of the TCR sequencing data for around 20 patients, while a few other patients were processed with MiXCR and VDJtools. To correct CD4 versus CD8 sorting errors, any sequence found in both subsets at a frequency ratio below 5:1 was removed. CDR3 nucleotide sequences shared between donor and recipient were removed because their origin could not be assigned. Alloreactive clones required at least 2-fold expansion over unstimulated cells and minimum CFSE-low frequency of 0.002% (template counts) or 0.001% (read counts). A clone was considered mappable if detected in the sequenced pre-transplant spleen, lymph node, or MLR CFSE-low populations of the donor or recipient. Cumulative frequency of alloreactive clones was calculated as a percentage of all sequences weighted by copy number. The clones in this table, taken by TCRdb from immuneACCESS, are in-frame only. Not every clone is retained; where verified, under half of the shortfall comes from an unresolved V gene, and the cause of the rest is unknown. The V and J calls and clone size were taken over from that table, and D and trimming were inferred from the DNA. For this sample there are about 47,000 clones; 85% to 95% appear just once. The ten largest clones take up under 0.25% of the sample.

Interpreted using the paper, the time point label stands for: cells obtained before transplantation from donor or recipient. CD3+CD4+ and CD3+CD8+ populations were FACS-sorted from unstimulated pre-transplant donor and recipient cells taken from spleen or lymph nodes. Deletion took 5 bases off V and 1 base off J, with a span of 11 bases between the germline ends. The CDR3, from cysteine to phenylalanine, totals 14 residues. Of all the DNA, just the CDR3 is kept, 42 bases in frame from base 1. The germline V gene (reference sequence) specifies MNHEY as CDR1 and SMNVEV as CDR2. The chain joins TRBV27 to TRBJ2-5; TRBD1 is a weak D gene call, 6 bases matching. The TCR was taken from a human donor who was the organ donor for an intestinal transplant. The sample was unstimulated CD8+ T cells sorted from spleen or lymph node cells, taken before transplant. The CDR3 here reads CASSVSTGQETQYF. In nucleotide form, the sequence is TGTGCCAGCAGTGTGTCGACAGGCCAAGAGACCCAGTACTTC.